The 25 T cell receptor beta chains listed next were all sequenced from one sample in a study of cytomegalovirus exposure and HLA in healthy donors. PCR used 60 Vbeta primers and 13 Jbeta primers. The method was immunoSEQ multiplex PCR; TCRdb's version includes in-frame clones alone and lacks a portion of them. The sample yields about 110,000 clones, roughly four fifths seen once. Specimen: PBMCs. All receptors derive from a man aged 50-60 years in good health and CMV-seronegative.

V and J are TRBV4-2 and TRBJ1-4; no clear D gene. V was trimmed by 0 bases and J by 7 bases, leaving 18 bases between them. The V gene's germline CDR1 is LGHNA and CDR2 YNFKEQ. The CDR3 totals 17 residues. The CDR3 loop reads CASSQEPRAVGGEKLFF. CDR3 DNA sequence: TGTGCCAGCAGCCAAGAGCCCCGGGCAGTCGGAGGTGAAAAACTGTTTTTT.

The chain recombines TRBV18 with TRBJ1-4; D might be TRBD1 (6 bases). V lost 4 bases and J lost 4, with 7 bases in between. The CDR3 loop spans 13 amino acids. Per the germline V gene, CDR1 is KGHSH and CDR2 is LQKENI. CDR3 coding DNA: TGTGCCAGCTCACGGGACAATAATGAAAAACTGTTTTTT. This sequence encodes CASSRDNNEKLFF. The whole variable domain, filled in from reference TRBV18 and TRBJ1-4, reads NAGVMQNPRHLVRRRGQEARLRCSPMKGHSHVYWYRQLPEEGLKFMVYLQKENIIDESGMPKERFSAEFPKEGPSILRIQQVVRGDSAAYFCASSRDNNEKLFFGSGTQLSVL.

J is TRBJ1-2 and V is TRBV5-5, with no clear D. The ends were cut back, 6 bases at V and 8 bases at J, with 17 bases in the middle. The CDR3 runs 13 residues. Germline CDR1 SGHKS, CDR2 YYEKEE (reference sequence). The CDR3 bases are TGTGCCAGCATGGACCAGGAGGTATACGGCTACACCTTC. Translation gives CASMDQEVYGYTF.

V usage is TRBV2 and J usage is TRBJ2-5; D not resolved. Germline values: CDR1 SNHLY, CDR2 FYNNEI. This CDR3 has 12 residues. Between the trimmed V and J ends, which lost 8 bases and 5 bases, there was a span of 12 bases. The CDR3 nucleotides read TGTGCCAGCGTGGCCGACGGGGAGACCCAGTACTTC. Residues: CASVADGETQYF.

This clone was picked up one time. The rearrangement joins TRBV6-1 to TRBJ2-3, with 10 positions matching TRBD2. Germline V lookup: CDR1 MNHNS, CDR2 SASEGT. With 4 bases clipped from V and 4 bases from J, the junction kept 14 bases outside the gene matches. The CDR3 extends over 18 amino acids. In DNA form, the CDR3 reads TGTGCCAGCAGTGGGGGTTTTGGTAGCGGGGGGCATCCAGATACGCAGTATTTT. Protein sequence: CASSGGFGSGGHPDTQYF.

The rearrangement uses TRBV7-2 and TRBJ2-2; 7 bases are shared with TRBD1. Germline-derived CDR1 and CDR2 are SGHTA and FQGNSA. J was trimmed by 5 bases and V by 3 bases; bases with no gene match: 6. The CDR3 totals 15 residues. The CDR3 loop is CASSLTGSKTGELFF. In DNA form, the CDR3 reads TGTGCCAGCAGCTTGACAGGGTCTAAAACCGGGGAGCTGTTTTTT.

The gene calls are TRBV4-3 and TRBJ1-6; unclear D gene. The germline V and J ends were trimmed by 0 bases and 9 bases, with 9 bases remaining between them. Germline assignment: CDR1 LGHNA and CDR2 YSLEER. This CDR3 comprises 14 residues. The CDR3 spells CASSQEVGVSPLHF. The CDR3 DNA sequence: TGCGCCAGCAGCCAAGAAGTCGGGGTTTCACCCCTCCACTTT.

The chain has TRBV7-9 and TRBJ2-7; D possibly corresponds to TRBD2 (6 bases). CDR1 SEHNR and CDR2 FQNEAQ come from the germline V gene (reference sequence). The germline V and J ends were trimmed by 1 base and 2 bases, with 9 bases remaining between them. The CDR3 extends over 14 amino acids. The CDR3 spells CASSLGRGAYEQYV. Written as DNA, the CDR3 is TGTGCCAGCAGCTTAGGGCGGGGAGCCTACGAGCAGTACGTC.

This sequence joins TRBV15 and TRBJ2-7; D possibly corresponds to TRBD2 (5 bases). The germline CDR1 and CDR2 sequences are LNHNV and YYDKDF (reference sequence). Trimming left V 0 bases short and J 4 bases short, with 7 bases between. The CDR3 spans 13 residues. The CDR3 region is CATSRDPGYEQYF. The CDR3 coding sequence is TGTGCCACCAGCAGAGACCCGGGATACGAGCAGTACTTC.

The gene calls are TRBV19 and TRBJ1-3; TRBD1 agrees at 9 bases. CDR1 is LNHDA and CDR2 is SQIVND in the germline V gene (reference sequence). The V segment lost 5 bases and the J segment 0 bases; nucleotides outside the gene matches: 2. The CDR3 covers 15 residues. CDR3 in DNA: TGTGCCAGTAGTCGGACAGGGGCCTCTGGAAACACCATATATTTT. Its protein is CASSRTGASGNTIYF.

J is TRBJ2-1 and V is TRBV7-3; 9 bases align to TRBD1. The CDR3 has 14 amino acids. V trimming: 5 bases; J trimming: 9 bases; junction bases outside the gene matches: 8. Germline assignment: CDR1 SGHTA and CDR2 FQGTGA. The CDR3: CASSPNRGQGEQFF. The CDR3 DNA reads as TGTGCCAGCAGCCCTAACAGGGGGCAAGGTGAGCAGTTCTTC.

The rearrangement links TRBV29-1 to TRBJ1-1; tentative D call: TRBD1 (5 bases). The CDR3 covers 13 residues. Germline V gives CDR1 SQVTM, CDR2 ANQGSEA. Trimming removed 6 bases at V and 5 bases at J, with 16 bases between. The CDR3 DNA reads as TGCAGCGTAGCGGCGGGGGGGAGGACTGAAGCTTTCTTT. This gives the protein CSVAAGGRTEAFF. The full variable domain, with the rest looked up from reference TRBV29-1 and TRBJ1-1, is SAVISQKPSRDICQRGTSLTIQCQVDSQVTMMFWYRQQPGQSLTLIATANQGSEATYESGFVIDKFPISRPNLTFSTLTVSNMSPEDSSIYLCSVAAGGRTEAFFGQGTRLTVV.

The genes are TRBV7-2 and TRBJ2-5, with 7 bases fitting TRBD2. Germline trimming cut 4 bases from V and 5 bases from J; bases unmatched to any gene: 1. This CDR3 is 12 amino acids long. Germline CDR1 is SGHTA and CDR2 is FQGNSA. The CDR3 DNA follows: TGTGCCAGCAGCTGGACTAGGGAGACCCAGTACTTC. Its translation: CASSWTRETQYF.

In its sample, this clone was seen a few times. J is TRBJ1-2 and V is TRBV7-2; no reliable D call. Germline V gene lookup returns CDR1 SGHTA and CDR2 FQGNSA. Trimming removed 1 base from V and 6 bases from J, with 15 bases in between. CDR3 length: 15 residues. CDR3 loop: CASSLEMREFDGYTF. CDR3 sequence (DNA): TGTGCCAGCAGCTTAGAGATGCGGGAATTCGATGGCTACACCTTC.

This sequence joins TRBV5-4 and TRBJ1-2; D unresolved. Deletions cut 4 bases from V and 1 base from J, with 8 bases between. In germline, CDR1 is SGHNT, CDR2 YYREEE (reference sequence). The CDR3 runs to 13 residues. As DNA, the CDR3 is TGTGCCAGCAGCCGAGCGGATAACTATGGCTACACCTTC. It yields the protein CASSRADNYGYTF.

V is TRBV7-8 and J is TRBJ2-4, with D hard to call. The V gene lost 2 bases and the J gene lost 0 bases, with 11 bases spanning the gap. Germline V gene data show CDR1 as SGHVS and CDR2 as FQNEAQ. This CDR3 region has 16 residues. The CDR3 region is CASSLSSLLAKNIQYF. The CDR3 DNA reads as TGTGCCAGCAGCTTAAGCTCCCTCCTAGCCAAAAACATTCAGTACTTC.

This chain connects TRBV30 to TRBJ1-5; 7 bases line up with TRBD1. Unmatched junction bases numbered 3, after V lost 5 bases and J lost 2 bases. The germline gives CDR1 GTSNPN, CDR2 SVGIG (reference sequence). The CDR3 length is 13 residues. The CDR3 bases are TGTGCCTGGGCAGGGGGTGGCAATCAGCCCCAGCATTTT. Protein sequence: CAWAGGGNQPQHF.

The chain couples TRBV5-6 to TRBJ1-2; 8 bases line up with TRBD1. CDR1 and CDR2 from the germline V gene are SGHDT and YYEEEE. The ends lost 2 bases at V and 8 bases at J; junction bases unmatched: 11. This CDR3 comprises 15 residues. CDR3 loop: CASSFDGQGLGGYTF. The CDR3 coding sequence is TGTGCCAGCAGCTTCGACGGACAGGGTCTGGGGGGCTACACCTTC.

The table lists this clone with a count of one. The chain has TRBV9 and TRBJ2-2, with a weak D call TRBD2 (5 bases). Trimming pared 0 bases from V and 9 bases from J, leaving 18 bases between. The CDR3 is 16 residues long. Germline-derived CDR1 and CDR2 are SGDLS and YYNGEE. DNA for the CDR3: TGTGCCAGCAGCGTAGCTGCAGAAGGAGGTGGGCGGGAGCTGTTTTTT. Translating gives CASSVAAEGGGRELFF.

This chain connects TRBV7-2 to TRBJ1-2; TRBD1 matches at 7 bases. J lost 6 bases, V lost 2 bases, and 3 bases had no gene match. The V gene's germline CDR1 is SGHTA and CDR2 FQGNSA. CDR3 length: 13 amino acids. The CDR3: CASSLQGVNGYTF. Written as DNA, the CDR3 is TGTGCCAGCAGCTTACAGGGGGTTAATGGCTACACCTTC.

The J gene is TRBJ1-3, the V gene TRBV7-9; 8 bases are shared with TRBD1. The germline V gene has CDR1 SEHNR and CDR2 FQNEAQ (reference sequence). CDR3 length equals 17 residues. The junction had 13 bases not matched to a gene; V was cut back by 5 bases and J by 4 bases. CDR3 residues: CASSPPTGDLLGNTIYF. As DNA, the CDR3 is TGTGCCAGCAGCCCTCCGACAGGGGACCTTTTGGGAAACACCATATATTTT.

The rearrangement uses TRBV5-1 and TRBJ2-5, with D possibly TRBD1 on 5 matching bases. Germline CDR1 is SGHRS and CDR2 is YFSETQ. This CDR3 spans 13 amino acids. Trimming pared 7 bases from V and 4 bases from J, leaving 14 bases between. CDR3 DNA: TGCGCCAGCGCTTCAGGGTCCACAGAGACCCAGTACTTC. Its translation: CASASGSTETQYF.

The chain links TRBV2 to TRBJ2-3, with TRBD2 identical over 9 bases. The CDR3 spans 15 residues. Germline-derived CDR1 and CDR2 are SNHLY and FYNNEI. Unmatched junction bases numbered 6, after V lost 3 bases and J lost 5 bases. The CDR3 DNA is TGTGCCAGCAGTGAGCTGGCGGGGGGGCAAGATACGCAGTATTTT. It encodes CASSELAGGQDTQYF.

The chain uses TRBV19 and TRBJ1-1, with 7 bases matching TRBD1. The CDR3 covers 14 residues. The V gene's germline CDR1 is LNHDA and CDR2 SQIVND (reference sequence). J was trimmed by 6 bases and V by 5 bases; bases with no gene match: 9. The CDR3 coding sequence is TGTGCCAGTAGTGTGACAGGGAGTGTCGCTGAAGCTTTCTTT. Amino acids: CASSVTGSVAEAFF.

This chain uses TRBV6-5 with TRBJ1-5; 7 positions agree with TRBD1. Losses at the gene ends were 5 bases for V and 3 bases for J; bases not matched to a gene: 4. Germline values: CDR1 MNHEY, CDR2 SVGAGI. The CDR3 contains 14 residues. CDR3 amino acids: CASSEGQTNQPQHF. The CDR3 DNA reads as TGTGCCAGCAGTGAGGGACAGACCAATCAGCCCCAGCATTTT.